This T cell receptor beta chain is drawn from a study of siplizumab effects on memory and regulatory T cells. In this sample, this clone turned up once. Trimming took 7 bases from V and 4 from J; bases not matched to a gene: 6. The V gene's germline CDR1 is SGHDT and CDR2 YYEEEE. This CDR3 region has 14 residues. Assay: immunoSEQ multiplex PCR; the TCRdb copy retains only in-frame clones and omits some. The profile shows approximately 100,000 clones, about 90% of them singletons. Sequenced input: Tregs sorted from blood. This sequence was found in a human donor in good health. The gene calls are TRBV5-6 and TRBJ1-3, with TRBD1 matching over 9 bases. The CDR3 protein is CASGYRGQGNTIYF. CDR3 DNA: TGTGCCAGCGGATACAGGGGGCAGGGAAACACCATATATTTT.